The 17 T cell receptor beta chains in this list originate from one sample, sequenced in a study of response to subunit inactivated influenza vaccine. TCRdb reprocessed the RT-PCR reads with MiXCR, giving one entry per CDR3 protein. The table records around 200,000 distinct CDR3 sequences, approximately 12% of them present only once. The same sample was also used in a study of T cells expressing NK-cell markers. That work adds: 5'RACE template switching with UMIs produced the TCR beta cDNA.

Sample: CD8+ T cells sorted from PBMCs, taken approximately 12 days after vaccination. The receptors stem from a man between 45 and 60 years old who received an inactivated influenza vaccine.

This clonotype was counted a few times. The chain links TRBV6-2 or TRBV6-3 to TRBJ2-1; D unclear. V lost 5 bases and J lost 3, with 14 bases in between. Germline CDR1 reads MNHEY; CDR2 reads SVGEGT. This CDR3 region has 15 residues. CDR3 loop: CASSPTIGDYNEQFF. The DNA of the CDR3 is TGTGCCAGCAGTCCCACTATCGGAGACTACAATGAGCAGTTCTTC.

This clonotype ranks as medium-sized. The chain joins TRBV12-3 or TRBV12-4 to TRBJ2-1, with 11 bases that match TRBD2. Trimming at V came to 6 bases and at J to 5 bases, leaving 6 bases not matched to a gene. This CDR3 has 15 amino acids. CDR3 in amino acids: CASRRLAGGNNEQFF. The CDR3 bases are TGTGCCAGCAGACGTCTAGCGGGGGGTAACAATGAGCAGTTCTTC.

This clonotype showed up many times. CDR3 coding DNA: TGCAGCGTTGAAGATGAGTTGGGTAGCGGGAGGTGGAACGAGCAGTACTTC. Encoded protein: CSVEDELGSGRWNEQYF. The chain links TRBV29-1 to TRBJ2-7, with 10 nucleotides matching TRBD2. V shed 0 bases and J 5 bases; nucleotides not matched to a gene: 13. Germline CDR1 SQVTM, CDR2 ANQGSEA. This CDR3 is 17 amino acids long.

This clonotype was seen at least ten times. This chain connects TRBV11-2 to TRBJ1-1; weak D call: TRBD1 (6 bases). The CDR3 sequence is 15 residues long. Germline V lookup: CDR1 SGHAT, CDR2 FQNNGV. Trimming pared 3 bases from V and 1 base from J, leaving 12 bases between. Here the CDR3 DNA reads TGTGCCAGCAGCTTCCTAACGGGACAGAACACTGAAGCTTTCTTT. Its translation: CASSFLTGQNTEAFF.

The chain joins TRBV5-8 to TRBJ2-1; 9 positions match TRBD1. Per germline, CDR1 SGHTS and CDR2 YDEGEE. The length of the CDR3 is 15 residues. Trimming at V came to 4 bases and at J to 5 bases, leaving 7 bases not matched to a gene. As DNA, the CDR3 is TGTGCCAGCAGCCCTTTTGGACAGGGGAACAATGAGCAGTTCTTC. This encodes CASSPFGQGNNEQFF.

This clonotype was detected ten times or more. The chain joins TRBV29-1 to TRBJ2-1; D ambiguous. This CDR3 comprises 11 residues. CDR1 SQVTM and CDR2 ANQGSEA come from the germline V gene. Trimming pared 6 bases from V and 0 bases from J, leaving 3 bases between. The CDR3 region is CSVSSYNEQFF. The CDR3 nucleotides read TGCAGCGTAAGCTCCTACAATGAGCAGTTCTTC.

This clonotype was observed a few times. J is TRBJ2-2 and V is TRBV25-1; D call uncertain. This CDR3 is 13 amino acids long. V lost 4 bases and J lost 7, with 10 bases in between. The V gene's germline CDR1 is MGHDK and CDR2 SYGVNS. The CDR3 region has the DNA TGTGCCAGCAGTGCTGGGTCGGGCGGGGAGCTGTTTTTT. Translated: CASSAGSGGELFF.

In this sample, this clonotype turned up a few times. The chain links TRBV28 to TRBJ1-2; possibly TRBD1 for D (5 bases). V was clipped by 3 bases and J by 1 base, with 9 bases between them. Germline assignment: CDR1 MDHEN and CDR2 SYDVKM. There are 14 residues in the CDR3. In DNA form, the CDR3 reads TGTGCCAGCAGTTTTAGGGGCGTTAACTATGGCTACACCTTC. Translation: CASSFRGVNYGYTF.

This chain connects TRBV3-1 to TRBJ1-5; a possible D gene is TRBD1 (5 bases). Germline lookup yields CDR1 LGHDT and CDR2 YNNKEL (reference sequence). The CDR3 is made up of 15 amino acids. Trimming removed 0 bases from V and 1 base from J, with 7 bases in between. CDR3 DNA: TGTGCCAGCAGCCAAGATTGGGGGAGCAATCAGCCCCAGCATTTT. Translation: CASSQDWGSNQPQHF.

This clonotype was seen a handful of times. The CDR3 is CASSRRRDEQYF. The CDR3 DNA reads TGTGCCAGCAGCCGCAGGAGGGACGAGCAGTACTTC. This sequence joins TRBV7-8 and TRBJ2-7; a possible D gene is TRBD2 (6 bases). CDR1 is SGHVS and CDR2 is FQNEAQ in the germline V gene. Trimming cost V 5 bases and J 5 bases, with 10 bases left between them. CDR3 length: 12 residues.

This clonotype showed up just a few times. This chain joins TRBV6-1 and TRBJ2-7, with 7 bases identical to TRBD1. Losses at the gene ends were 8 bases for V and 1 base for J; bases not matched to a gene: 8. Germline values: CDR1 MNHNS, CDR2 SASEGT. There are 14 residues in the CDR3. The CDR3 coding sequence is TGTGCCAGCGCCCGGGACAGCCTATCCTACGAGCAGTACTTC. Amino acids: CASARDSLSYEQYF.

This clonotype occurred many times. The chain couples TRBV12-3 or TRBV12-4 to TRBJ1-4; the match to TRBD1 covers 9 bases. The CDR3 runs to 14 residues. J lost 6 bases, V lost 3 bases, and 2 bases had no gene match. CDR3 sequence: CASSFGTGYEKLFF. The CDR3 region has the DNA TGTGCCAGCAGTTTTGGGACAGGGTATGAAAAACTGTTTTTT.

The chain couples TRBV13 to TRBJ1-1; possible D gene TRBD1, 5 bases. V was pared by 1 base and J by 3 bases, with 12 bases between. This CDR3 has 15 amino acids. Germline CDR1 reads PRHDT; CDR2 reads FYEKMQ (reference sequence). CDR3 protein: CASSLEGAGYTEAFF. The CDR3 DNA sequence: TGTGCCAGCAGCTTAGAGGGCGCAGGGTACACTGAAGCTTTCTTT.

This clonotype was observed a few times. This chain joins TRBV19 and TRBJ2-3; no clear D. Germline V gives CDR1 LNHDA, CDR2 SQIVND (reference sequence). Deletions cut 2 bases from V and 1 base from J, with 4 bases between. The CDR3 is made up of 13 amino acids. CDR3: CASSILGTDTQYF. CDR3 coding DNA: TGTGCCAGTAGTATATTGGGCACAGATACGCAGTATTTT.

This chain connects TRBV9 to TRBJ1-2, with TRBD1 as a possible D gene (6 bases). CDR3 length: 16 amino acids. V lost 4 bases and J 8 bases, leaving 24 bases between the germline ends. Germline CDR1 is SGDLS and CDR2 is YYNGEE. The CDR3 spells CASSPSPSGAAGGYTF. CDR3 DNA: TGTGCCAGCAGCCCGAGCCCCTCGGGGGCGGCGGGGGGCTACACCTTC.

V usage is TRBV28 and J usage is TRBJ2-1; D is perhaps TRBD1 or TRBD2 (5 bases each). This CDR3 contains 15 residues. The V end lost 5 bases, the J end lost 6 bases, and 17 bases lay between the germline ends. Germline CDR1 MDHEN, CDR2 SYDVKM. The DNA for the CDR3 is TGTGCCAGCAGTCTCCTAGTCTCTGGGGGCAATGAGCAGTTCTTC. Its protein product is CASSLLVSGGNEQFF.

The V call is TRBV28, the J call TRBJ2-7; 7 bases are a match to TRBD1. Germline V gene lookup returns CDR1 MDHEN and CDR2 SYDVKM. V shed 4 bases and J 3 bases; nucleotides not matched to a gene: 6. The CDR3 extends over 14 amino acids. The CDR3 sequence: CASSSLDRDYEQYF. For the CDR3, the DNA is TGTGCCAGCAGTTCACTCGACAGGGACTACGAGCAGTACTTC.